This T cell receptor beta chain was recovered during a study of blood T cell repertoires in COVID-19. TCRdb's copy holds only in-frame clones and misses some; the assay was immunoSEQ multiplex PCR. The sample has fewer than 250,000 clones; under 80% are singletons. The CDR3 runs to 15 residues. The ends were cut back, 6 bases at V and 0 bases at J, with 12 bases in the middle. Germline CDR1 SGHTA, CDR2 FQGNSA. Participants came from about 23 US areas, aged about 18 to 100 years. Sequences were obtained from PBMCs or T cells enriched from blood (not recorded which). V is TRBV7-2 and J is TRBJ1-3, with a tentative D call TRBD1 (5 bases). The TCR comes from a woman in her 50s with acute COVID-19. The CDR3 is CASRIGGTSGNTIYF. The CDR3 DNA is TGTGCCAGCAGGATCGGGGGGACCTCTGGAAACACCATATATTTT.